This TCR beta chain is drawn from a study of tumor-infiltrating lymphocytes in primary liver carcinoma. Study background: Cases comprised patients with primary liver carcinoma who received surgical resection.

Points on this clonotype: A much larger clone sits a single nucleotide away, making a read error possible.

A constant-region primer served to make TCR beta cDNA from roughly 540 ng total RNA. ARM-PCR was slightly modified, and three nested multiplex PCR rounds with it gave rise to the TCR beta libraries. TRBV1-TRBV30 forward primers and a C-beta reverse primer were used in the first two PCR rounds, which each ran for around 10 cycles. TCRdb re-derived calls from the multiplex PCR reads in MiXCR, one entry per CDR3 protein. Seen here are about 320,000 distinct CDR3 sequences, 60% to 80% observed once, and the top ten hold approximately 9%. Germline-derived CDR1 and CDR2 are MNHEY and SVGEGT. The CDR3 length is 15 residues. They got blood RNA out of unsorted whole blood and also pulled out germline DNA.

The sample comprised peripheral blood. This chain connects TRBV6-2 or TRBV6-3 to TRBJ2-5, with D possibly TRBD1 on 5 matching bases. The source of this sequence is a middle-aged man with primary liver carcinoma and hepatitis B virus infection. CDR3 bases: TGTGCCGGCAGTTACGGGCAGGGAAAAGTGGAGACCCAGTACTTC. This codes for CAGSYGQGKVETQYF.